The 18 T cell receptor beta chains given below trace back to one sample, sequenced in a study of cytomegalovirus exposure and HLA in healthy donors. In the PCR, 60 Vbeta and 13 Jbeta primers were used. Using immunoSEQ multiplex PCR, the repertoire was profiled, and TCRdb retains in-frame clones only, with some absent. The data contain roughly 38,000 clones, 90% of them singletons. Specimen: PBMCs. The receptors derive from a woman aged 18-29 years in good health and CMV-seronegative.

The chain carries TRBV7-9 and TRBJ2-4; 8 bases align to TRBD1. The germline gives CDR1 SEHNR, CDR2 FQNEAQ (reference sequence). Unmatched junction bases numbered 9, after V lost 5 bases and J lost 3 bases. This CDR3 spans 16 amino acids. CDR3 sequence (DNA): TGTGCCAGCAGCCCTGGACAGGGTAATGACAAAAACATTCAGTACTTC. It is translated as CASSPGQGNDKNIQYF.

The chain employs TRBV28 and TRBJ1-5, with 10 bases identical to TRBD1. In germline, CDR1 is MDHEN, CDR2 SYDVKM. V was pared by 5 bases and J by 2 bases, with 12 bases of the junction left unmatched. The length of the CDR3 is 18 residues. The DNA of the CDR3 is TGTGCCAGCAGTATCCGACAGGGGGCAACTAAGGGCAATCAGCCCCAGCATTTT. Translation gives CASSIRQGATKGNQPQHF.

The chain uses TRBV6-1 and TRBJ1-3; D remains ambiguous. Germline values: CDR1 MNHNS, CDR2 SASEGT. The CDR3 sequence is 13 residues long. Trimming left V 8 bases short and J 0 bases short, with 8 bases between. For the CDR3, the DNA is TGTGCCAGCCAGGCCGGCTCTGGAAACACCATATATTTT. It codes for CASQAGSGNTIYF.

Only a few counts were recorded for this clone. The chain joins TRBV4-1 to TRBJ1-5; D is perhaps TRBD1 (6 bases). The CDR3 has 15 residues. The V end was cut by 2 bases, the J end by 3 bases, with 11 bases between. CDR1 is MGHRA, CDR2 YSYEKL, per germline. CDR3 in amino acids: CASSQSDRHNQPQHF. The CDR3 region has the DNA TGCGCCAGCAGCCAATCCGACAGGCACAATCAGCCCCAGCATTTT.

The rearrangement uses TRBV12-5 and TRBJ2-6; the match to TRBD1 covers 9 bases. The CDR3 sequence is 18 residues long. Germline V gives CDR1 LGHNT, CDR2 FRNRAP. J lost 2 bases, V lost 1 base, and 6 bases had no gene match. The CDR3 nucleotides read TGTGCTAGTGGTTTGGCCGACAGGGGGGCGGCTGGGGCCAACGTCCTGACTTTC. Protein product: CASGLADRGAAGANVLTF.

The chain recombines TRBV7-9 with TRBJ1-5; D is uncertain. Germline V lookup: CDR1 SEHNR, CDR2 FQNEAQ (reference sequence). Trimming pared 1 base from V and 6 bases from J, leaving 10 bases between. The CDR3 has 14 amino acids. CDR3 coding DNA: TGTGCCAGCAGCTTAGGAGGGCTGGCTCAGCCCCAGCATTTT. This codes for CASSLGGLAQPQHF.

The J gene is TRBJ1-5, the V gene TRBV5-6; possibly TRBD1 for D (5 bases). Germline loops: CDR1 SGHDT, CDR2 YYEEEE. This CDR3 has 16 residues. The V gene lost 0 bases and the J gene lost 0 bases, with 10 bases spanning the gap. The CDR3: CASSLGGARSNQPQHF. The CDR3 nucleotides are TGTGCCAGCAGCTTGGGGGGCGCTCGTAGCAATCAGCCCCAGCATTTT. The variable domain in full, completed from reference TRBV5-6 and TRBJ1-5, reads DAGVTQSPTHLIKTRGQQVTLRCSPKSGHDTVSWYQQALGQGPQFIFQYYEEEERQRGNFPDRFSGHQFPNYSSELNVNALLLGDSALYLCASSLGGARSNQPQHFGDGTRLSIL.

J is TRBJ2-2 and V is TRBV6-6; 9 bases are a match to TRBD2. Trimming cost V 7 bases and J 0 bases; bases outside gene matches: 6. Germline values: CDR1 MNHNY, CDR2 SVGAGI (reference sequence). This CDR3 contains 16 residues. The CDR3 loop is CASTPTSGSNTGELFF. The CDR3 DNA reads as TGTGCCAGCACCCCGACTAGCGGCTCGAACACCGGGGAGCTGTTTTTT.

The rearrangement links TRBV6-4 to TRBJ2-4; 12 bases agree with TRBD2. J gave up 3 bases and V 0 bases, and 12 bases lay outside the gene matches. The CDR3 spans 20 residues. Germline CDR1 reads MRHNA; CDR2 reads SNTAGT. As DNA, the CDR3 is TGTGCCAGCAGTGACTCGTTGACTAGCGGGAGATATCCATTCAAAAACATTCAGTACTTC. Protein sequence: CASSDSLTSGRYPFKNIQYF.

This chain uses TRBV6-6 with TRBJ1-2; tentative D call: TRBD1 (5 bases). CDR1 is MNHNY, CDR2 SVGAGI, per germline (reference sequence). V was cut by 0 bases and J by 5 bases, with 7 bases left in between. The CDR3 runs 13 residues. The CDR3 coding sequence is TGTGCCAGCAGTTACTCGGCAGGGTATGGCTACACCTTC. It codes for CASSYSAGYGYTF.

V gene TRBV27 combines with J gene TRBJ2-1; unclear D gene. V lost 5 bases and J lost 5, with 10 bases in between. CDR3 length: 13 residues. CDR1 is MNHEY, CDR2 SMNVEV, per germline (reference sequence). DNA of the CDR3: TGTGCCAGCAGTAAGAGTCGTAACAATGAGCAGTTCTTC. This encodes CASSKSRNNEQFF.

The chain carries TRBV10-3 and TRBJ2-1; 7 nucleotides match TRBD1. The ends lost 6 bases at V and 6 bases at J; junction bases unmatched: 5. The CDR3 spans 13 residues. Germline values: CDR1 ENHRY, CDR2 SYGVKD. CDR3 bases: TGTGCCATCAGAGGACAGGTTTTCAATGAGCAGTTCTTC. Its protein product is CAIRGQVFNEQFF.

The chain links TRBV9 to TRBJ2-5; 8 bases fit TRBD1. Germline CDR1 SGDLS, CDR2 YYNGEE. CDR3 size: 17 residues. J gave up 5 bases and V 4 bases, and 16 bases lay outside the gene matches. DNA for the CDR3: TGTGCCAGCAGCCTAAGAGGCCGGCAGGGGGCCGGTGAGACCCAGTACTTC. Its protein is CASSLRGRQGAGETQYF.

The V call is TRBV2, the J call TRBJ2-7; possibly TRBD2 for D (6 bases). Germline loops: CDR1 SNHLY, CDR2 FYNNEI. This CDR3 has 13 residues. Deletions cut 6 bases from V and 4 bases from J, with 13 bases between. In nucleotides, the CDR3 is TGTGCCAGCAGGGCCGTGGGGGGATACGAGCAGTACTTC. It translates to CASRAVGGYEQYF.

The chain is built from TRBV6-1 and TRBJ2-7; TRBD1 agrees at 9 bases. The germline V gene has CDR1 MNHNS and CDR2 SASEGT. The CDR3 has 13 residues. J was trimmed by 4 bases and V by 7 bases; bases with no gene match: 5. The CDR3 protein is CASILTGGYEQYF. CDR3 sequence (DNA): TGTGCCAGCATTTTGACAGGGGGGTACGAGCAGTACTTC.

The CDR3: CASSQTELWKTTEAFF. The CDR3 nucleotides are TGTGCCAGCAGTCAGACAGAATTATGGAAGACCACTGAAGCTTTCTTT. The gene calls are TRBV27 and TRBJ1-1; D may be TRBD1 (5 bases). Trimming cost V 5 bases and J 4 bases, with 20 bases left between them. CDR3 length: 16 residues. From germline, CDR1 is MNHEY and CDR2 SMNVEV (reference sequence).

This clone came up a few times. The sample holds other DNA sequences that translate to the same CDR3. The chain combines TRBV9 with TRBJ2-1; a weak D match, TRBD2 (6 bases). The V gene lost 0 bases and the J gene lost 0 bases, with 7 bases spanning the gap. The germline CDR1 and CDR2 sequences are SGDLS and YYNGEE. The CDR3 runs to 15 residues. CDR3 DNA sequence: TGTGCCAGCAGCGTAGGAGCGGGCTCCTACAATGAGCAGTTCTTC. Protein sequence: CASSVGAGSYNEQFF.

The V and J genes are TRBV28 and TRBJ2-4; possible D gene TRBD1, 6 bases. Trimming left V 6 bases short and J 4 bases short, with 16 bases between. The germline V gene has CDR1 MDHEN and CDR2 SYDVKM. CDR3 length: 15 residues. In DNA form, the CDR3 reads TGTGCCAGCAGCCTACAGGGACGGTTGAAAAACATTCAGTACTTC. This sequence encodes CASSLQGRLKNIQYF.